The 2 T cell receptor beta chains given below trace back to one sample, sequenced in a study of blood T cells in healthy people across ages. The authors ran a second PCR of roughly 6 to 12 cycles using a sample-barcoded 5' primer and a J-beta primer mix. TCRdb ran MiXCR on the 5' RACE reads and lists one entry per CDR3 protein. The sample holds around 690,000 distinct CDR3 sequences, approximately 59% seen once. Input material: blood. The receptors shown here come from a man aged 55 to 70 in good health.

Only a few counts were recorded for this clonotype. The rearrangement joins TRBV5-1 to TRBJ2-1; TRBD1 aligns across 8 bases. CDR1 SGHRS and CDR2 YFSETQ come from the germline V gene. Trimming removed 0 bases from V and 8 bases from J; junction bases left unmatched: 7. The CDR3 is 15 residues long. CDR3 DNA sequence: TGCGCCAGCAGCTTGGCCTCAGGGGGCTTCGATGAGCAGTTCTTC. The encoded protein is CASSLASGGFDEQFF.

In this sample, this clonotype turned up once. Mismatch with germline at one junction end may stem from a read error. Here the CDR3 DNA reads TGCGCCAGCAGCGGAGTAGGGTTCAACGAGCAGTACTTC. It codes for CASSGVGFNEQYF. The chain combines TRBV5-5 with TRBJ2-7; D may be TRBD2 (5 bases). The CDR3 contains 13 residues. Germline V lookup: CDR1 SGHKS, CDR2 YYEKEE (reference sequence).